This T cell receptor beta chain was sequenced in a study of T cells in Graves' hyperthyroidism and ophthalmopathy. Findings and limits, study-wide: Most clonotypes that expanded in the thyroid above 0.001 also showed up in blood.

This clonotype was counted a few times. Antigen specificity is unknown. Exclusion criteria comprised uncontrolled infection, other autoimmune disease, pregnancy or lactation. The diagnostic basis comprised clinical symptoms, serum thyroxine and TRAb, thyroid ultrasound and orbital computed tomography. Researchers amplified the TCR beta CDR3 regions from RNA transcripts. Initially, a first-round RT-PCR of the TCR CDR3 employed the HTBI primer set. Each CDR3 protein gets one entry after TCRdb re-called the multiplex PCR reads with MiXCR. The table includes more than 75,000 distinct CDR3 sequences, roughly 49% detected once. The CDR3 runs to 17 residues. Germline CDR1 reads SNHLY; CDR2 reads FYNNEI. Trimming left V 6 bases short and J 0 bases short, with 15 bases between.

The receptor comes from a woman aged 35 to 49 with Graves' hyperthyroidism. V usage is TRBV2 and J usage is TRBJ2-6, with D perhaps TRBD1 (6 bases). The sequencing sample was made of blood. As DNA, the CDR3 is TGTGCCAGCAGAGCCGGGACACCTAGCTCTGGGGCCAACGTCCTGACTTTC. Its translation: CASRAGTPSSGANVLTF.